This paragraph reports one TCR beta chain. The data were taken from a study of blood T cell repertoires in COVID-19. Across the whole study: Samples taken during acute and convalescent COVID-19 were collected in the United States, Italy and Spain. The cDNA or gDNA used as material had been derived from T cells, B-cell-depleted T cells, or PBMCs.

This CDR3 region has 14 residues. The germline V gene encodes CDR1 MNHEY and CDR2 SVGEGT. V was clipped by 6 bases and J by 7 bases; unmatched bases: 9. In the source study's methods: Reference gene primer amplification in the assay estimated nucleated cell counts. Sequenced by immunoSEQ multiplex PCR; TCRdb stores in-frame clones only, minus some. V and J calls and clone size are as listed in that table; D and trimming were resolved from the DNA. This sample has more than 100,000 clones, with 65% to 85% found just once. The V call is TRBV6-2 or TRBV6-3, the J call TRBJ1-2, with 9 bases fitting TRBD1. This TCR was recovered from a woman in her 70s with acute or convalescent COVID-19. Sample: peripheral blood. Here the CDR3 DNA reads TGTGCCAGCAGCCACCTGCGGACAGGGGTTGGCTACACCTTC. Its protein product is CASSHLRTGVGYTF.